These 20 T cell receptor beta chains were all obtained from the same sample, sequenced in a study of T cell repertoires in cytomegalovirus infection. In TCRdb, the reads were re-called with MiXCR into one record per CDR3 protein. This sample yields 450,000 to 550,000 distinct CDR3 sequences, of which 16% are seen a single time; roughly a quarter belongs to the top ten. What was sequenced was CD8+ T cells from PBMCs. These receptors were taken from a human donor in good health (CMV status not recorded). Some clones in this sample may be carry-over from other donors' samples.

This clonotype has ten or more counts. V usage is TRBV4-1 and J usage is TRBJ2-3, with D unclear. Germline lookup yields CDR1 MGHRA and CDR2 YSYEKL. Trimming removed 0 bases from V and 5 bases from J, with 12 bases in between. CDR3 length equals 15 residues. CDR3 residues: CASSQDPTAGDTQYF. CDR3 coding DNA: TGCGCCAGCAGCCAAGATCCCACGGCTGGAGATACGCAGTATTTT.

The V gene is TRBV7-9, the J gene TRBJ2-5, with TRBD1 identical over 7 bases. J lost 0 bases, V lost 3 bases, and 1 base had no gene match. Germline V gene lookup returns CDR1 SEHNR and CDR2 FQNEAQ (reference sequence). CDR3 length equals 14 residues. The CDR3 loop is CASSLGQNQETQYF. Written as DNA, the CDR3 is TGTGCCAGCAGCTTGGGACAGAACCAAGAGACCCAGTACTTC.

Concerning this clonotype itself: In this CDR3 the conserved last residue, phenylalanine or tryptophan, is missing, so a read error is likely. This sequence joins TRBV7-2 and TRBJ1-2; TRBD1 might be the D (6 bases). Trimming took off 5 bases at V and 5 bases at J, with 21 bases between the two ends. The germline gives CDR1 SGHTA, CDR2 FQGNSA. CDR3 length equals 16 residues. CDR3 sequence reads: CASSPPNRAPGYGYTL. CDR3 in DNA: TGTGCCAGCAGCCCTCCGAACAGGGCACCCGGATATGGCTACACCTTA.

J is TRBJ2-1 and V is TRBV5-4; 7 nucleotides align to TRBD2. This CDR3 is 19 amino acids long. Germline loops: CDR1 SGHNT, CDR2 YYREEE (reference sequence). With V trimmed by 0 bases and J by 4 bases, 16 bases remained unmatched. In DNA, the CDR3 is TGTGCCAGCAGCTTGGGCCTACTAGCGCGAGGGGCCGATTACAATGAGCAGTTCTTC. It encodes CASSLGLLARGADYNEQFF.

V is TRBV11-1 and J is TRBJ2-1; 9 bases agree with TRBD2. V was pared by 5 bases and J by 6 bases, with 5 bases of the junction left unmatched. The CDR3 is made up of 14 amino acids. CDR1 SGHAT and CDR2 FQDESV come from the germline V gene (reference sequence). The DNA of the CDR3 is TGTGCCAGCAGCCCCGGGACTAGCCCCAATGAGCAGTTCTTC. As protein: CASSPGTSPNEQFF.

This clonotype was found a few times. The chain uses TRBV20-1 and TRBJ2-7, with 10 bases that match TRBD1. The CDR3 contains 14 residues. Germline loops: CDR1 DFQATT, CDR2 SNEGSKA (reference sequence). V lost 5 bases, J lost 3 bases, and 7 bases stayed unmatched. CDR3 sequence reads: CSAPRDRGHYEQYF. CDR3 DNA sequence: TGCAGTGCTCCCCGTGACAGGGGGCACTACGAGCAGTACTTC.

This clonotype was counted many times. This sequence joins TRBV7-9 and TRBJ1-3, with 11 bases matching TRBD1. The CDR3 runs 12 residues. Germline V CDR1 and CDR2: SEHNR, FQNEAQ (reference sequence). V dropped 4 bases and J dropped 13; count of bases not matched to a gene: 3. The CDR3 loop is CASSSGTGGIYF. CDR3 nucleotide sequence: TGTGCCAGCAGCTCCGGGACAGGGGGAATATATTTT.

The sample holds many counts of this clonotype. The V gene is TRBV7-8, the J gene TRBJ2-1; D gene unclear. Germline V gene lookup returns CDR1 SGHVS and CDR2 FQNEAQ. The CDR3 is 14 residues long. V lost 3 bases, J lost 6 bases, and 12 bases lay in between. The CDR3 DNA reads TGTGCCAGCAGCTTCTCACAGACACTCAATGAGCAGTTCTTC. It codes for CASSFSQTLNEQFF.

CDR3 nucleotides: TGTGCCAGCAGTCTCATTTATGTAGGAACAGATACGCAGTATTTT. It codes for CASSLIYVGTDTQYF. The genes are TRBV27 and TRBJ2-3; no clear D. The CDR3 has 15 amino acids. The V end was cut by 5 bases, the J end by 3 bases, with 15 bases between. Germline V gene sequence: CDR1 MNHEY, CDR2 SMNVEV (reference sequence).

This clonotype was observed a few times. The chain joins TRBV13 to TRBJ1-1, with D hard to call. Germline lookup yields CDR1 PRHDT and CDR2 FYEKMQ (reference sequence). The CDR3 spans 12 residues. Trimming pared 5 bases from V and 2 bases from J, leaving 6 bases between. CDR3 in amino acids: CASSPANTEAFF. DNA for the CDR3: TGTGCCAGCAGCCCCGCCAACACTGAAGCTTTCTTT.

The rearrangement links TRBV27 to TRBJ1-2; D is unresolved. Per germline, CDR1 MNHEY and CDR2 SMNVEV (reference sequence). CDR3 size: 14 residues. V was trimmed by 6 bases and J by 0 bases, leaving 11 bases between them. The CDR3 here is CASSYGPANYGYTF. The DNA for the CDR3 is TGTGCCAGCAGCTACGGACCGGCTAACTATGGCTACACCTTC.

A few counts support this clonotype. V is TRBV19 and J is TRBJ1-1; 7 nucleotides agree with TRBD1. The CDR3 spans 18 residues. Losses at the gene ends were 5 bases for V and 3 bases for J; bases not matched to a gene: 18. Germline assignment: CDR1 LNHDA and CDR2 SQIVND (reference sequence). CDR3 loop: CASSFTFRDSLAYTEAFF. The CDR3 DNA sequence: TGTGCCAGTAGTTTCACCTTCCGGGACAGCTTAGCCTACACTGAAGCTTTCTTT.

The chain is built from TRBV24-1 and TRBJ1-2; 8 bases line up with TRBD1. Germline trimming cut 4 bases from V and 8 bases from J; bases unmatched to any gene: 11. The germline V gene encodes CDR1 KGHDR and CDR2 SFDVKD. The CDR3 covers 15 residues. Here the CDR3 DNA reads TGTGCCACCAGTGAGTCGACAGGGGTGTTGTGGGGCTACACCTTC. Its protein product is CATSESTGVLWGYTF.

About this clonotype: A much larger clone differs from this one at a single base, so this may be a read error. Because the CDR3 is missing its conserved closing phenylalanine or tryptophan, this is likely a read error. The genes are TRBV11-2 and TRBJ2-7; 7 bases align to TRBD2. The CDR3 length is 16 residues. Germline V CDR1 and CDR2: SGHAT, FQNNGV. Trimming cost V 3 bases and J 3 bases; bases outside gene matches: 11. The CDR3 region has the DNA TGTGCCAGCAGCTTGTACAGCGGGGACGGGTTCTACGAGCAGTACTTA. Translated: CASSLYSGDGFYEQYL.

The chain couples TRBV24-1 to TRBJ2-2; 12 bases fit TRBD2. Germline values: CDR1 KGHDR, CDR2 SFDVKD. CDR3 length: 16 residues. After removal of 5 bases from V and 4 bases from J, the junction contained 4 bases not matched to a gene. DNA for the CDR3: TGTGCCACCAGTGGACTAGCGGGAGTAATCACCGGGGAGCTGTTTTTT. As protein: CATSGLAGVITGELFF.

This clonotype was seen many times. J is TRBJ2-7 and V is TRBV29-1, with TRBD1 as a possible D gene (6 bases). Germline V lookup: CDR1 SQVTM, CDR2 ANQGSEA. This CDR3 spans 16 amino acids. Trimming removed 4 bases from V and 1 base from J, with 20 bases in between. In DNA form, the CDR3 reads TGCAGCGTTGGCCTATCCCGGACAGTCCTTTCCTACGAGCAGTACTTC. It encodes CSVGLSRTVLSYEQYF.

This clonotype was found many times. The genes are TRBV7-6 and TRBJ1-1; D uncertain. The CDR3 runs 14 residues. The V end was cut by 5 bases, the J end by 0 bases, with 10 bases between. Germline assignment: CDR1 SGHVS and CDR2 FNYEAQ. CDR3 coding DNA: TGTGCCAGCAGCGCCGGACCGATGAACACTGAAGCTTTCTTT. This sequence encodes CASSAGPMNTEAFF.

The table lists this clonotype with many counts. This chain connects TRBV11-2 to TRBJ2-5; the D is unclear. Trimming took off 0 bases at V and 5 bases at J, with 4 bases between the two ends. CDR3 size: 12 residues. The germline V gene encodes CDR1 SGHAT and CDR2 FQNNGV. The CDR3 DNA sequence: TGTGCCAGCAGCTTAGAGGGTGAGACCCAGTACTTC. This sequence encodes CASSLEGETQYF.

This clonotype occurred a few times. V and J are TRBV3-1 and TRBJ2-3; 8 bases map to TRBD2. Trimming cost V 4 bases and J 4 bases; bases outside gene matches: 10. The CDR3 covers 16 residues. Germline V gives CDR1 LGHDT, CDR2 YNNKEL (reference sequence). CDR3 sequence: CASSPDYTSGPDTQYF. CDR3 in DNA: TGTGCCAGCAGCCCCGACTATACTAGCGGTCCAGATACGCAGTATTTT.

This clonotype has at least ten counts. The CDR3 bases are TGCGCCAGCAGCCGCGGGACCTCTTCTAGCACAGATACGCAGTATTTT. Its protein is CASSRGTSSSTDTQYF. The chain uses TRBV4-1 and TRBJ2-3, with D perhaps matching TRBD2 (6 bases). CDR1 is MGHRA and CDR2 is YSYEKL in the germline V gene. The CDR3 spans 16 residues. V lost 4 bases and J lost 0, with 14 bases in between.